This T cell receptor (beta chain) emerged from a study of regulatory T cells in long-lasting Graves disease. Library construction for TCR beta used iRepertoire HTBI primers and Arm-PCR of CDR3 regions. In the original analysis: Samples revealed fewer than 65 TRBV and 15 or so TRBJ segments. TCRdb processed the multiplex PCR reads anew with MiXCR; each CDR3 protein has one entry. V and J calls and clone size were set by TCRdb, not the authors. The table shows hundreds of thousands of distinct CDR3 sequences, with around 30% occurring only once. Time point: persistent/refractory GD, antithyroid drugs over 5 years with positive TRAb. From PBMCs, RNA was extracted and then used to make the TCR library. The table lists this clonotype with a few counts. This receptor was identified in a female donor with Graves disease. The specimen was peripheral blood mononuclear cells (PBMCs), collected when the disease was refractory, from a patient treated with antithyroid drugs.

CDR3 region: CASSLFNLNTEAFF. CDR3 coding DNA: TGTGCCAGCAGTTTATTTAATTTGAACACTGAAGCTTTCTTT. J is TRBJ1-1 and V is TRBV28; D unresolved. The CDR3 runs to 14 residues. CDR1 MDHEN and CDR2 SYDVKM come from the germline V gene. Trimming left V 1 base short and J 0 bases short, with 6 bases between.